This TCR beta chain was recovered during a study of cytomegalovirus exposure and HLA in healthy donors. Study findings and constraints: Data from an earlier analysis indicated that most TCR beta V segments were productive either about 87% or about 30% of the time. Later on, an analysis tied 15,000 to 20,000 TCR beta sequences to HLA alleles at 0.05 false discovery rate.

The primer mix had 60 Vbeta and 13 Jbeta primers. Sequenced by immunoSEQ multiplex PCR; TCRdb stores in-frame clones only, minus some. The sample consists of 140,000 or so clones, around 80% of them appearing once. Regarding this clone: Its specificity is not known.

This CDR3 contains 17 residues. Germline CDR1 MNHEY, CDR2 SMNVEV (reference sequence). Trimming took off 0 bases at V and 3 bases at J, with 12 bases between the two ends. Sequencing was performed on PBMCs. The TCR was taken from a female donor in good health and CMV-seronegative. The rearrangement links TRBV27 to TRBJ2-6; tentative D call: TRBD2 (5 bases). Here the CDR3 reads CASSLSNGLNGANVLTF. The DNA for the CDR3 is TGTGCCAGCAGTTTATCGAATGGACTTAATGGGGCCAACGTCCTGACTTTC.